A single sample gave rise to the 10 T cell receptor beta chains below, sequenced in a study of graft-versus-host responses after intestinal transplantation. Only in-frame clones appear in the TCRdb table, and some are missing; sequencing was by immunoSEQ multiplex PCR. The sample lists about 120,000 clones, about nine tenths seen once, with about 0.18% in the top ten. These receptors lack a known antigen. Source: unstimulated CD4+ T cells sorted from spleen or lymph node cells, taken before intestinal transplant. The receptor source for this set is a human donor who received an intestinal transplant.

This sequence joins TRBV5-8 and TRBJ1-1; D gene ambiguous. Germline CDR1 SGHTS, CDR2 YDEGEE. This CDR3 spans 16 amino acids. Trimming stripped 6 bases from V and 0 bases from J, with 18 bases between. For the CDR3, the DNA is TGTGCCAGCACCAAGGGAGAGGGAAACTTGAACACTGAAGCTTTCTTT. It specifies CASTKGEGNLNTEAFF.

The CDR3 is CASSPPGGLRYEQYF. For the CDR3, the DNA is TGTGCCAGCAGCCCACCAGGCGGACTTCGGTACGAGCAGTACTTC. The chain joins TRBV2 to TRBJ2-7, with D possibly matching TRBD2 (5 bases). This CDR3 is 15 amino acids long. Germline values: CDR1 SNHLY, CDR2 FYNNEI. V was trimmed by 6 bases and J by 4 bases, leaving 19 bases between them.

The rearrangement joins TRBV6-1 to TRBJ2-1; D ambiguous. Germline CDR1 and CDR2: MNHNS and SASEGT. V was cut by 6 bases and J by 4 bases, with 13 bases left in between. There are 14 residues in the CDR3. The CDR3 loop reads CASSQSERYNEQFF. CDR3 coding DNA: TGTGCCAGCAGCCAAAGCGAACGGTACAATGAGCAGTTCTTC.

The chain links TRBV19 to TRBJ2-1, with TRBD2 identical over 7 bases. Germline lookup yields CDR1 LNHDA and CDR2 SQIVND (reference sequence). CDR3 length: 16 residues. After removal of 5 bases from V and 2 bases from J, the junction contained 9 bases not matched to a gene. For the CDR3, the DNA is TGTGCCAGTAGTTATTTCGCGGGAGCCACCTACAATGAGCAGTTCTTC. Its protein is CASSYFAGATYNEQFF.

V and J are TRBV27 and TRBJ1-1; 7 nucleotides match TRBD1. Germline V gene lookup returns CDR1 MNHEY and CDR2 SMNVEV (reference sequence). The CDR3 extends over 15 amino acids. J was trimmed by 11 bases and V by 4 bases; bases with no gene match: 16. The CDR3 bases are TGTGCCAGCAGTTCAACCCCCCCGAGACAGGGTAGGGCTTTCTTT. It yields the protein CASSSTPPRQGRAFF.

The V and J genes are TRBV30 and TRBJ2-2; D remains unclear. This CDR3 has 12 amino acids. Trimming removed 0 bases at V and 6 bases at J, with 5 bases between. CDR1 and CDR2 (germline): GTSNPN, SVGIG (reference sequence). The DNA for the CDR3 is TGTGCCTGGAGTGTACGGGCCGGGGAGCTGTTTTTT. Protein product: CAWSVRAGELFF. The entire variable domain, with the rest obtained from reference TRBV30 and TRBJ2-2, is as follows: SQTIHQWPATLVQPVGSPLSLECTVEGTSNPNLYWYRQAAGRGLQLLFYSVGIGQISSEVPQNLSASRPQDRQFILSSKKLLLSDSGFYLCAWSVRAGELFFGEGSRLTVL.

The chain's CDR3 is CSVTVGRGAYEQYF. As DNA, the CDR3 is TGCAGCGTTACGGTGGGCAGGGGGGCCTACGAGCAGTACTTC. The V gene is TRBV29-1, the J gene TRBJ2-7; D might be TRBD1 (7 bases). The germline gives CDR1 SQVTM, CDR2 ANQGSEA. Trimming took off 5 bases at V and 2 bases at J, with 16 bases between the two ends. The CDR3 extends over 14 amino acids.

The V gene is TRBV30, the J gene TRBJ2-6, with a possible D match to TRBD1 (5 bases). Trimming shortened V by 0 bases and J by 4 bases, and 10 bases separated the two germline ends. The CDR3 consists of 15 residues. Per germline, CDR1 GTSNPN and CDR2 SVGIG (reference sequence). CDR3 region: CAWSVQGAGANVLTF. The CDR3 DNA sequence: TGTGCCTGGAGTGTACAAGGGGCCGGGGCCAACGTCCTGACTTTC.

The V call is TRBV30, the J call TRBJ1-2; tentative D call: TRBD1 (5 bases). CDR3 length: 14 residues. V shed 3 bases and J shed 3 bases, with 14 bases lying between them. Germline CDR1 is GTSNPN and CDR2 is SVGIG (reference sequence). CDR3 amino acids: CAWSPAGPYYGYTF. In DNA form, the CDR3 reads TGTGCCTGGAGCCCTGCAGGGCCTTACTATGGCTACACCTTC. Full variable domain (remainder filled in from reference TRBV30 and TRBJ1-2): SQTIHQWPATLVQPVGSPLSLECTVEGTSNPNLYWYRQAAGRGLQLLFYSVGIGQISSEVPQNLSASRPQDRQFILSSKKLLLSDSGFYLCAWSPAGPYYGYTFGSGTRLTVV.

This clone was seen a single time. Here the CDR3 reads CASSLAGQGADTQYF. The CDR3 DNA sequence: TGCGCCAGCAGCTTGGCGGGACAGGGGGCAGATACGCAGTATTTT. The chain employs TRBV5-1 and TRBJ2-3; 11 nucleotides match TRBD1. The V and J ends lost 0 bases and 4 bases, in that order; junction bases with no gene match: 1. CDR3 length equals 15 residues. Per the germline V gene, CDR1 is SGHRS and CDR2 is YFSETQ.